This TCR beta chain was found in a study of CD8 T cells in ankylosing spondylitis. Study results and limitations: Several highly homologous variants made up a TCR beta motif, and this motif appeared characteristic of ankylosing spondylitis blood. Significantly higher representation of disease-linked clones was reported for matched ankylosing spondylitis synovial fluid. Earlier work had already found some motif variants in reactive arthritis synovial fluid and blood.

The V and J ends lost 0 bases and 7 bases respectively, with 15 bases between them. The CDR3 sequence is 14 residues long. Germline values: CDR1 GTSNPN, CDR2 SVGIG (reference sequence). Points on this clonotype: What it recognizes is unknown.

Scientists made TCR beta libraries using quantitative 5'-RACE with molecular barcodes. TCRdb re-called the 5' RACE reads with MiXCR, one entry per CDR3 protein. The sample lists about 750,000 distinct CDR3 sequences; around 17% were seen once. The chain has TRBV30 and TRBJ1-1; D gene ambiguous. The specimen was blood, either unsorted or a sorted T cell fraction (not recorded which). The receptor was isolated from a male donor with ankylosing spondylitis. DNA of the CDR3: TGTGCCTGGAGTGTAGGAGTCGGCGGGTTTGAAGCTTTCTTT. Protein: CAWSVGVGGFEAFF.